These 2 T cell receptor beta chains share one sample of origin, sequenced in a study of shared clonotypes between healthy human individuals. TCRdb keeps only in-frame clones here, not all; method: immunoSEQ multiplex PCR. The sample yields over 850,000 clones, 78% seen once. The specimen sequenced was memory CD4+ T cells from PBMCs. The subset is: CD45RA-negative fraction. The source of these receptors is a young man in good health. Some clones in this sample may be carry-over from other donors' samples.

The chain couples TRBV5-3 to TRBJ2-1; maybe TRBD1 (6 bases). TRBV5-3 is annotated as an ORF whose role is uncertain. This CDR3 is built from 18 residues. V was cut by 5 bases and J by 6 bases, with 27 bases left in between. CDR3 nucleotide sequence: TGTGCCAGAAGACCTACCGGGGACACTCCCTTCGGGTTCAATGAGCAGTTCTTC. Amino acid sequence: CARRPTGDTPFGFNEQFF.

This clone was counted between two and nine times. The chain employs TRBV5-1 and TRBJ2-5; D tentatively reads TRBD1 or TRBD2 (6 bases each). Trimming cost V 2 bases and J 4 bases, with 12 bases left between them. The germline V gene encodes CDR1 SGHRS and CDR2 YFSETQ. The CDR3 is made up of 14 amino acids. The CDR3 nucleotides are TGCGCCAGCAGCTTAAGGGGGGCTGGAGAGACCCAGTACTTC. Amino acids: CASSLRGAGETQYF.